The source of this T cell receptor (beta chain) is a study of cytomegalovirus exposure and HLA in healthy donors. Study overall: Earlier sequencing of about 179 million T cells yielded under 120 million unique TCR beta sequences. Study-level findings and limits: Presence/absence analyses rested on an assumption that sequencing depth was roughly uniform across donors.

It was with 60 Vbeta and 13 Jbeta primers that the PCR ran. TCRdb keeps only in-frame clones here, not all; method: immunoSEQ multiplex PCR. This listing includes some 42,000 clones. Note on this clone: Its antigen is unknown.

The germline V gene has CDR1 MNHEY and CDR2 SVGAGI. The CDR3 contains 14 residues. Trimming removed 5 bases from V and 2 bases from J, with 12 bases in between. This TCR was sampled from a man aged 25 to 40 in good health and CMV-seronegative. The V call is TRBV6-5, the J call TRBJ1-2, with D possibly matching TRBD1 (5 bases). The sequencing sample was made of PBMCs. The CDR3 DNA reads TGTGCCAGCAGTCCAGGGTCTTTCAACTATGGCTACACCTTC. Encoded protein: CASSPGSFNYGYTF.